The 3 T cell receptor beta chains presented below share a single source sample, sequenced in a study of glioma-infiltrating T cells after dendritic cell vaccination. The table came from immunoSEQ multiplex PCR; TCRdb's copy has only in-frame clones and leaves some out. The repertoire includes 49,000 or so clones, roughly 85% of them detected once, and about 10% sits in the top ten. The source material was blood, sampled before dendritic cell vaccination. The receptors come from a human donor with glioblastoma.

V usage is TRBV2 and J usage is TRBJ1-1, with D unresolved. The V end was cut by 8 bases, the J end by 2 bases, with 12 bases between. This CDR3 comprises 13 residues. Per the germline V gene, CDR1 is SNHLY and CDR2 is FYNNEI. The CDR3 is CASSYRENTEAFF. DNA for the CDR3: TGTGCCAGCTCGTACAGAGAAAACACTGAAGCTTTCTTT.

The chain carries TRBV7-2 and TRBJ2-1; weak D call: TRBD2 (6 bases). Per the germline V gene, CDR1 is SGHTA and CDR2 is FQGNSA. The CDR3 contains 15 residues. V was trimmed by 2 bases and J by 6 bases, leaving 14 bases between them. CDR3 bases: TGTGCCAGCAGCTTAACCAGCGGGCCTTTCAATGAGCAGTTCTTC. Translated, it gives CASSLTSGPFNEQFF.

The genes are TRBV11-2 and TRBJ2-4, with D tentatively TRBD1 (6 bases). There are 14 residues in the CDR3. V gave up 3 bases and J gave up 3 bases, with 9 bases separating them. CDR1 and CDR2 from the germline V gene are SGHAT and FQNNGV. DNA of the CDR3: TGTGCCAGCAGCTTGGGGGCGGGCAAAAACATTCAGTACTTC. This encodes CASSLGAGKNIQYF.